Below are 28 T cell receptor beta chains sequenced from a single sample in a study of CD8 T cells in ankylosing spondylitis. TCRdb analysed the 5' RACE reads with MiXCR anew, one entry per CDR3 protein. The table records approximately 350,000 distinct CDR3 sequences, roughly 15% of them present only once. Sequenced: blood, either unsorted or a sorted T cell fraction (not recorded which). The receptors originated from a male donor with ankylosing spondylitis or in good health (not recorded which).

This clonotype was detected ten times or more. J is TRBJ1-1 and V is TRBV10-3; weak D call: TRBD1 (6 bases). The V gene's germline CDR1 is ENHRY and CDR2 SYGVKD. The CDR3 totals 13 residues. Trimming stripped 6 bases from V and 7 bases from J, with 15 bases between. The CDR3 DNA reads TGTGCCATCAGGGCACAGGGAGTTGGTGAAGCTTTCTTT. Amino acids: CAIRAQGVGEAFF.

This clonotype was found a few times. The V gene is TRBV3-1, the J gene TRBJ1-1; D gene ambiguous. Trimming took off 5 bases at V and 4 bases at J, with 11 bases between the two ends. This CDR3 comprises 13 residues. Germline V gene data show CDR1 as LGHDT and CDR2 as YNNKEL (reference sequence). The CDR3 DNA sequence: TGTGCCAGCAGCTCCTTAGTGGGCACTGAAGCTTTCTTT. Protein product: CASSSLVGTEAFF.

The chain combines TRBV7-9 with TRBJ2-7, with 8 positions matching TRBD2. V lost 1 base, J lost 6 bases, and 8 bases stayed unmatched. CDR3 length: 15 residues. The V gene's germline CDR1 is SEHNR and CDR2 FQNEAQ (reference sequence). In DNA, the CDR3 is TGTGCCAGCAGCTTAGAACGGGGGGGTCCTGCCGAGCAGTACTTC. Its translation: CASSLERGGPAEQYF.

This clonotype was detected a few times. This sequence joins TRBV5-5 and TRBJ2-1; D remains unclear. V was pared by 4 bases and J by 3 bases, with 14 bases between. The CDR3 totals 15 residues. Germline CDR1 reads SGHKS; CDR2 reads YYEKEE (reference sequence). The CDR3 region has the DNA TGTGCCAGCAGCCAGACTTTGCAGGACTACAATGAGCAGTTCTTC. Amino acid sequence: CASSQTLQDYNEQFF.

This clonotype appeared a few times. This chain joins TRBV5-1 and TRBJ2-2; 9 bases map to TRBD2. The ends lost 5 bases at V and 2 bases at J; junction bases unmatched: 4. Germline CDR1 SGHRS, CDR2 YFSETQ. The CDR3 spans 15 residues. The CDR3: CASRTSGYNTGELFF. As DNA, the CDR3 is TGCGCCAGCAGAACTAGCGGGTATAACACCGGGGAGCTGTTTTTT.

J is TRBJ2-1 and V is TRBV3-1, with TRBD2 matching over 9 bases. J gave up 7 bases and V 0 bases, and 16 bases lay outside the gene matches. The V gene's germline CDR1 is LGHDT and CDR2 YNNKEL (reference sequence). This CDR3 is 19 amino acids long. The CDR3 is CASSQDPYFIAGVGNEQFF. For the CDR3, the DNA is TGTGCCAGCAGCCAAGATCCTTATTTCATAGCGGGAGTGGGAAATGAGCAGTTCTTC.

This clonotype was recorded many times. This chain links TRBV7-9 with TRBJ1-1; D not resolved. V lost 1 base to trimming and J lost 1 base, with 4 bases between them. CDR3 size: 13 residues. The germline CDR1 and CDR2 sequences are SEHNR and FQNEAQ (reference sequence). The DNA of the CDR3 is TGTGCCAGCAGCTTAGGGTGGAACACTGAAGCTTTCTTT. Translating gives CASSLGWNTEAFF. Full variable domain (missing parts from reference TRBV7-9 and TRBJ1-1): DTGVSQNPRHKITKRGQNVTFRCDPISEHNRLYWYRQTLGQGPEFLTYFQNEAQLEKSRLLSDRFSAERPKGSFSTLEIQRTEQGDSAMYLCASSLGWNTEAFFGQGTRLTVV.

This clonotype appeared a few times. The genes are TRBV5-1 and TRBJ1-1; D might be TRBD1 (6 bases). Germline lookup yields CDR1 SGHRS and CDR2 YFSETQ. Trimming pared 1 base from V and 11 bases from J, leaving 18 bases between. This CDR3 spans 14 amino acids. The CDR3, as DNA: TGCGCCAGCAGCTTGATTGGATCTCACAGGGAGGCTTTCTTT. Its protein is CASSLIGSHREAFF.

The V gene is TRBV4-1, the J gene TRBJ2-1; 14 nucleotides align to TRBD2. With V trimmed by 4 bases and J by 0 bases, 8 bases remained unmatched. Germline-derived CDR1 and CDR2 are MGHRA and YSYEKL. CDR3 length: 19 amino acids. This CDR3 reads CASSPRTSGGTPSYNEQFF. The CDR3, as DNA: TGCGCCAGCAGCCCGCGGACTAGCGGGGGGACCCCCTCCTACAATGAGCAGTTCTTC.

There are many counts of this clonotype. The chain employs TRBV3-1 and TRBJ1-3; possibly TRBD1 for D (5 bases). V was shortened by 5 bases and J by 7 bases, with 9 bases between the two germline ends. This CDR3 region has 12 residues. Germline-derived CDR1 and CDR2 are LGHDT and YNNKEL (reference sequence). CDR3 protein: CASSEGRNTIYF. In DNA, the CDR3 is TGTGCCAGCAGCGAGGGGCGGAACACCATATATTTT. Full variable domain (missing parts from reference TRBV3-1 and TRBJ1-3): DTAVSQTPKYLVTQMGNDKSIKCEQNLGHDTMYWYKQDSKKFLKIMFSYNNKELIINETVPNRFSPKSPDKAHLNLHINSLELGDSAVYFCASSEGRNTIYFGEGSWLTVV.

Only a few counts were recorded for this clonotype. This rearrangement joins TRBV4-1 to TRBJ1-4, with D possibly being TRBD1 (5 bases). The germline gives CDR1 MGHRA, CDR2 YSYEKL. Trimming cost V 4 bases and J 2 bases, with 14 bases left between them. CDR3 length equals 16 residues. This CDR3 is CASSRDLSQTNEKLFF. The CDR3 DNA is TGCGCCAGCAGCCGGGACTTGTCGCAGACTAATGAAAAACTGTTTTTT.

This clonotype was detected only a few times. The rearrangement joins TRBV19 to TRBJ2-1, with 9 bases lining up with TRBD2. CDR3 length: 16 residues. The germline V gene has CDR1 LNHDA and CDR2 SQIVND (reference sequence). The V and J ends lost 4 bases and 4 bases, in that order; junction bases with no gene match: 8. CDR3 DNA: TGTGCCAGTAGTACCCAAGCGGGAGGACTTTACAATGAGCAGTTCTTC. It encodes CASSTQAGGLYNEQFF.

This clonotype was observed a handful of times. The genes are TRBV4-1 and TRBJ2-7; D ambiguous. The CDR3 length is 12 residues. V was clipped by 4 bases and J by 5 bases, with 9 bases between them. From germline, CDR1 is MGHRA and CDR2 YSYEKL. This CDR3 is CASSLAFNEQYF. CDR3 in DNA: TGCGCCAGCAGCCTCGCCTTTAACGAGCAGTACTTC.

This clonotype was detected a few times. The CDR3 region is CASRPDLNYGYTF. The CDR3 nucleotides are TGTGCCAGCAGACCGGACCTCAACTATGGCTACACCTTC. This rearrangement joins TRBV6-2 or TRBV6-3 to TRBJ1-2; D not resolved. The germline V and J ends were trimmed by 6 bases and 2 bases, with 10 bases remaining between them. From germline, CDR1 is MNHEY and CDR2 SVGEGT. The CDR3 loop spans 13 amino acids.

This clonotype was seen a handful of times. The V gene is TRBV10-3, the J gene TRBJ2-7; the D gene is possibly TRBD1 (5 bases). Trimming removed 8 bases from V and 2 bases from J, with 10 bases in between. The CDR3 is made up of 12 amino acids. The germline gives CDR1 ENHRY, CDR2 SYGVKD. CDR3 DNA: TGTGCCATCGCGCGACAGACCTACGAGCAGTACTTC. This gives the protein CAIARQTYEQYF.

This clonotype showed up many times. V and J are TRBV4-1 and TRBJ2-3, with 8 bases matching TRBD1. The germline gives CDR1 MGHRA, CDR2 YSYEKL. Trimming at V came to 2 bases and at J to 3 bases, leaving 7 bases not matched to a gene. This CDR3 is built from 16 residues. CDR3 in amino acids: CASSQPRTGRTDTQYF. In DNA form, the CDR3 reads TGCGCCAGCAGCCAACCTCGGACAGGGAGAACAGATACGCAGTATTTT.

The sample holds a few counts of this clonotype. The rearrangement uses TRBV2 and TRBJ2-6; D call uncertain. Germline loops: CDR1 SNHLY, CDR2 FYNNEI. The V gene lost 11 bases and the J gene lost 0 bases, with 14 bases spanning the gap. The CDR3 is 15 amino acids. The CDR3 nucleotides read TGTGCCCACACTCCGACCTTCTCTGGGGCCAACGTCCTGACTTTC. This translates into CAHTPTFSGANVLTF.

V gene TRBV2 combines with J gene TRBJ2-1; 10 bases map to TRBD2. In germline, CDR1 is SNHLY, CDR2 FYNNEI. The CDR3 extends over 17 amino acids. After removal of 4 bases from V and 0 bases from J, the junction contained 6 bases not matched to a gene. CDR3 residues: CASSGYRLAGSYNEQFF. The DNA for the CDR3 is TGTGCCAGCAGTGGGTACCGACTAGCGGGCTCCTACAATGAGCAGTTCTTC.

V and J are TRBV6-1 and TRBJ2-7, with unresolved D. V dropped 2 bases and J dropped 2 bases, with 22 bases sitting between them. This CDR3 has 18 amino acids. Germline loops: CDR1 MNHNS, CDR2 SASEGT. The CDR3 here is CASSEWSVGYLRPYEQYF. DNA of the CDR3: TGTGCCAGCAGTGAATGGAGCGTGGGCTACCTACGTCCCTACGAGCAGTACTTC.

This clonotype occurred a few times. The chain combines TRBV20-1 with TRBJ1-4; 7 bases match TRBD1. Per germline, CDR1 DFQATT and CDR2 SNEGSKA (reference sequence). The V gene end was trimmed by 3 bases and the J gene end by 8 bases; junction bases not matched to a gene: 9. This CDR3 has 14 amino acids. CDR3 region: CSASLLGTEEKLFF. The DNA for the CDR3 is TGCAGTGCTAGCCTTCTCGGGACAGAAGAAAAACTGTTTTTT.

The chain links TRBV6-1 to TRBJ2-2; no definite D call. This CDR3 is 14 amino acids long. Trimming stripped 6 bases from V and 6 bases from J, with 14 bases between. Germline V CDR1 and CDR2: MNHNS, SASEGT. CDR3 loop: CASRQARVPGELFF. The CDR3 DNA is TGTGCCAGCAGACAAGCTCGGGTGCCCGGGGAGCTGTTTTTT.

The chain has TRBV5-1 and TRBJ2-1; 10 bases fit TRBD2. The CDR3 runs 14 residues. The V segment lost 4 bases and the J segment 9 bases; nucleotides outside the gene matches: 7. Germline loops: CDR1 SGHRS, CDR2 YFSETQ. The CDR3 coding sequence is TGCGCCAGCAGCAGCGGGGGGGCCGAGGGTGAGCAGTTCTTC. This sequence encodes CASSSGGAEGEQFF.

Ten or more counts support this clonotype. This chain joins TRBV12-3 or TRBV12-4 and TRBJ2-7; 10 bases fit TRBD1. CDR3 length equals 13 residues. Germline trimming cut 8 bases from V and 2 bases from J; bases unmatched to any gene: 3. CDR3 region: CASQDRGAYEQYF. CDR3 coding DNA: TGTGCCAGCCAGGACAGGGGGGCCTACGAGCAGTACTTC.

This clonotype was seen more than once but under ten times. This CDR3 is CASSRRTANEKLFF. The CDR3 region has the DNA TGTGCCAGCAGCCGTCGGACGGCTAATGAAAAACTGTTTTTT. This rearrangement joins TRBV3-1 to TRBJ1-4, with D hard to call. Germline V CDR1 and CDR2: LGHDT, YNNKEL (reference sequence). CDR3 size: 14 residues. Trimming pared 4 bases from V and 3 bases from J, leaving 9 bases between.

The V call is TRBV12-3 or TRBV12-4, the J call TRBJ2-7, with 12 positions matching TRBD2. V lost 2 bases and J lost 7; bases outside the gene matches: 3. This CDR3 region has 14 residues. The CDR3 loop is CASSLTSGGKEQYF. CDR3 DNA: TGTGCCAGCAGTTTAACTAGCGGGGGGAAAGAGCAGTACTTC.

The chain joins TRBV13 to TRBJ2-7; 7 positions agree with TRBD1. The V segment lost 7 bases and the J segment 3 bases; nucleotides outside the gene matches: 12. Per the germline V gene, CDR1 is PRHDT and CDR2 is FYEKMQ (reference sequence). This CDR3 is built from 15 residues. CDR3 coding DNA: TGTGCCAGCACCTCCACTCGGGACAGACGCTACGAGCAGTACTTC. Translating it yields CASTSTRDRRYEQYF.

The sample holds a few counts of this clonotype. V gene TRBV29-1 combines with J gene TRBJ1-1; possibly TRBD1 for D (6 bases). The germline V gene has CDR1 SQVTM and CDR2 ANQGSEA. This CDR3 is built from 14 residues. Between the trimmed V and J ends, which lost 6 bases and 3 bases, there was a span of 17 bases. The CDR3 loop is CSVRRGPRDTEAFF. In DNA, the CDR3 is TGCAGCGTCCGGCGGGGGCCAAGAGACACTGAAGCTTTCTTT.

In this sample, this clonotype turned up a few times. The V gene is TRBV12-3 or TRBV12-4, the J gene TRBJ2-2; 10 positions match TRBD2. CDR3 length: 13 amino acids. Trimming cost V 6 bases and J 6 bases; bases outside gene matches: 1. In DNA, the CDR3 is TGTGCCAGCAGGACTAGCGGGCCCGGGGAGCTGTTTTTT. Its protein is CASRTSGPGELFF.